This TCR beta chain is from a study of shared clonotypes between healthy human individuals. Sequencing was performed with immunoSEQ multiplex PCR; in TCRdb, only in-frame clones are kept and a portion is missing. The sample yields 2.5 million or so clones, more than 80% seen once. Source material: naive CD4+ T cells sorted from blood. Subset specified: CD45RA+ positively selected. The TCR comes from a man between 18 and 29 years old in good health.

The CDR3 region is CASSPLASTDTQYF. For the CDR3, the DNA is TGTGCCAGCAGTCCCCTAGCTAGCACAGATACGCAGTATTTT. The rearrangement joins TRBV2 to TRBJ2-3; D might be TRBD2 (5 bases). From germline, CDR1 is SNHLY and CDR2 FYNNEI. CDR3 length: 14 amino acids. V lost 5 bases to trimming and J lost 0 bases, with 9 bases between them.